The present T cell receptor beta chain was sequenced within a study of blood T cells in healthy people across ages. This clonotype was recorded a few times. The use of a sample-barcoded 5' primer and a J-beta primer mix characterized a second PCR of roughly 6 to 12 cycles. From the 5' RACE reads, TCRdb called clonotypes with MiXCR, one entry per CDR3 protein. The data show approximately 960,000 distinct CDR3 sequences, around 29% seen once. CDR3 length: 16 residues. Trimming cost V 1 base and J 5 bases; bases outside gene matches: 7. Germline assignment: CDR1 SGHTA and CDR2 FQGNSA. The data were also submitted as part of a second study, on T cells of mothers and their children.

The chain combines TRBV7-2 with TRBJ2-2; TRBD2 aligns across 7 bases. This clonotype originated in a woman in her thirties or forties in good health. Sequencing was carried out using blood. The CDR3 sequence: CASSLVWRGITGELFF. In DNA form, the CDR3 reads TGTGCCAGCAGCTTAGTATGGCGGGGGATAACCGGGGAGCTGTTTTTT.